The rows below give T cell receptor beta chains drawn from one sample of a study of vaccination effects on CD4 cells after COVID-19. Their antigen targets remain unknown. The assay was immunoSEQ multiplex PCR, and TCRdb's table has in-frame clones only and misses some. The sample holds around 45,000 clones, around 76% seen once. The source material was CD4+ T cells from PBMCs cultured without peptide, sampled before COVID-19 vaccination. The receptors originated from a human donor who had a prior SARS-CoV-2 infection. Both conserved end residues are trimmed from each CDR3. Each record gives: V gene, J gene, CDR3 protein.

TRBV5-6	TRBJ2-5	ASSPLGLKGRETQY
TRBV5-1	TRBJ2-7	ASSFSTRDEQY
TRBV7-3	TRBJ2-1	ASSPSQTSGRGTGEQF
TRBV11-3	TRBJ2-2	ASSLDGGRNTGELF
TRBV9	TRBJ1-6	ASSTWGSPLH
TRBV5-1	TRBJ1-3	ASSQGRVNSGNTIY
TRBV18	TRBJ1-5	ASSPPGRPQPQH
TRBV2	TRBJ2-1	ASRITGNPSSYNEQF
TRBV9	TRBJ1-2	ASSVGFGFLGYGYT
TRBV19	TRBJ1-6	ASSIAGNSPLH
TRBV7-9	TRBJ2-2	ASSPGRPVGYTGELF
TRBV6-6	TRBJ2-2	ASSYRTGNTGELF
TRBV5-1	TRBJ1-1	ASSSGVGGNTEAF
TRBV30	TRBJ2-5	AWSAGIQETQY
TRBV28	TRBJ2-3	ASSSLDRLYRWADTQY
TRBV11-2	TRBJ2-1	ASSLGMGYNEQF
TRBV5-1	TRBJ2-3	ASSLASGGVDTQY
TRBV6-5	TRBJ1-1	ASSYSLGGTEAF
TRBV19	TRBJ1-1	ASSIDRETEAF
TRBV3-1/TRBV3-2	TRBJ1-5	ASSQAGSNQPQH
TRBV5-5	TRBJ2-7	ASSSNRDRVYEQY
TRBV5-5	TRBJ1-4	ASSFESITEKLF
TRBV9	TRBJ1-1	ASSGGHTGGITEAF
TRBV15	TRBJ1-2	ATSRDRDRTH
TRBV7-2	TRBJ2-7	ASSERRDLQQY
TRBV5-6	TRBJ2-7	ASSPGPRDYEQY
TRBV6-6	TRBJ2-3	ASSFGGGTDTQY
TRBV5-5	TRBJ1-6	ASSLEGQSLH
TRBV6-5	TRBJ1-5	ASGGFQPQH